This TCR beta chain was captured by sequencing in a study of T cells in Graves' hyperthyroidism and ophthalmopathy (dated by TCRdb to the late 2010s). Looking at the study overall: To identify distinguishing TCR V-J signatures, a discovery cohort of 95 to 100 patients was used, comprising 43 with Graves' ophthalmopathy and some 60 with stable Graves' hyperthyroidism. After blood sampling, hyperthyroidism patients were treated with methimazole at a starting dose of 30 mg daily, and ophthalmopathy patients were treated with high-dose intravenous methylprednisolone. Prospective prediction of ophthalmopathy was tested in an independent validation cohort of approximately 19 hyperthyroidism patients and some 17 patients who later progressed to ophthalmopathy. The paper describes TCR Vbeta CDR3 sequencing of around 140 peripheral blood samples, made up of approximately 40 ophthalmopathy patients, more than 70 hyperthyroidism patients and 17 progressor patients. In addition, the study compared T-cell repertoires in thyroid tissue and in blood from 6 or 7 Graves' hyperthyroidism patients. The roughly 90 discovery patients were divided at random into training and test sets in a 7:3 ratio.

For CDR1 and CDR2, the germline V gene (reference sequence) lists DFQATT and SNEGSKA. The CDR3, from cysteine to phenylalanine, totals 17 residues. Only CDR3 DNA is held: 51 bases, read in frame from base 1. At the junction V is shortened by 5 bases and J by 3 bases; bases outside the gene matches: 13. This clonotype has ten or more counts. No cognate antigen has been identified for it. Base qualities are not recorded, but no much larger clone differs from it by a single base. The full study reports these points: In validation, the model predicted progression to ophthalmopathy with approximately 69% sensitivity and over 72% specificity, a median of about 6.7 months before onset. Sample size was not statistically predetermined, and investigators were not blinded to group allocation. Most expanded thyroid clonotypes (frequency above 0.001) were also detected in blood, a finding suggesting that blood repertoires may reflect thyroid immune responses. A 13 V-J signature model separated ophthalmopathy from stable hyperthyroidism, with approximately 87% sensitivity and just under 84% specificity in cross-validation and 80%/75% in testing.

The TCR beta CDR3 regions were amplified from the RNA transcripts. For the first round of RT-PCR on the TCR CDR3, the HTBI primer set was used together with the Qiagen OneStep RT-PCR kit. The libraries were constructed in a second round of multiplex PCR and then size-selected and purified. Sequencing of the libraries was done on an Illumina HiSeq2000 using paired-end 100 bp reads. For the original study's pipeline: Raw data were processed with SOAPnuke, discarding reads with adapters, uncalled bases, mean Phred below 15, or no exact constant-primer or identifier match. COPE v1.2.5 was used to merge high-quality paired reads, and clonotypes were defined as unique nucleotide sequences. Clonotypes were aligned to IMGT TRBV, TRBD and TRBJ reference segments using MiTCR v1.1. The analysis included only V-J combinations with a frequency above 0.0001, which together covered 98% to 99.2% of the repertoires. A TCS score was defined as the ratio of F50 (clonal expansion) to E x V (chaos), with BLOSUM62-based TCRdist applied between CDR3 peptides within each V-J. Welch's t-statistics and random forest reduced 500 to 550 V-J features to about 13, which were used in a naive Bayes classifier (R e1071). The Morisita-Horn index was used to measure how similar the thyroid and blood repertoires were. Using fastp at Q25 and MiXCR, TCRdb reprocessed the public reads and kept productive beta chains. Every distinct CDR3 protein forms one entry, paired with its most common genes and DNA. TCRdb's processing, not the study's, gives the V and J calls here. A total of about 98,000 distinct CDR3 sequences appear in this sample, roughly 39% of them only once. Together, the top ten hold approximately 10% of the sample.

A patient counted as having stable Graves' hyperthyroidism if no progression to ophthalmopathy occurred over 18 months of follow-up. The hyperthyroidism patients were between 18 and 65 years old and newly diagnosed, with a disease duration of less than 2 months. Patients with uncontrolled infections, other autoimmune diseases, pregnancy or lactation were excluded. Clinical symptoms, serum thyroxine and TRAb, thyroid ultrasound, and orbital computed tomography formed the basis for the diagnoses. Trizol reagent was used to extract total RNA, and RNA quality was then checked on an Agilent 2100 Bioanalyzer.

This receptor was taken from a woman aged 25-40 years with Graves' hyperthyroidism. The sequenced material came from peripheral blood or thyroid tissue (not recorded which). The sequence links TRBV20-1 to TRBJ2-7; TRBD2 matches 13 bases in the middle. The CDR3 protein is CSADDGLAGERDYEQYF. The nucleotide sequence is TGCAGTGCTGATGATGGACTAGCGGGAGAGCGGGACTACGAGCAGTACTTC.